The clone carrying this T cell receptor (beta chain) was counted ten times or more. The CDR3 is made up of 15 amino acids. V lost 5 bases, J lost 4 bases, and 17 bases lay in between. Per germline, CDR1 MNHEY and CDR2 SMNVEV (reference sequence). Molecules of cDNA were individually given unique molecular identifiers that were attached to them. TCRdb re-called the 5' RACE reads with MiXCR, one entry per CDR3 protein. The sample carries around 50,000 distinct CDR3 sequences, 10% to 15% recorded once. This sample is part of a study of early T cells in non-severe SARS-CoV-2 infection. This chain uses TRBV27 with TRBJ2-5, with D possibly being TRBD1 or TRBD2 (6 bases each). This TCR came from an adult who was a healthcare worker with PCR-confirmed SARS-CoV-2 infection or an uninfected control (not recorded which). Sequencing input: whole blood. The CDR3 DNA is TGTGCCAGCAGTCCGACCTGGACAGCGGGAGAGACCCAGTACTTC. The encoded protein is CASSPTWTAGETQYF.